Listed here is a single T cell receptor beta chain. Its antigen is still unknown. The source of the sample is a study of response to subunit inactivated influenza vaccine. Looked up from germline, CDR1 is SGHRS and CDR2 is YFSETQ. The V and J ends lost 0 bases and 4 bases, in that order; junction bases with no gene match: 3. This CDR3 has 15 residues. TCRdb itself ran the RT-PCR reads through MiXCR, one entry per CDR3 protein. Among 500,000 to 600,000 distinct CDR3 sequences, more than 15% were seen once, and the ten largest hold less than 4%. General observations from the study: That few new T cells are recruited by each seasonal influenza vaccination was the authors' suggestion.

The material was CD4+ T cells sorted from PBMCs, obtained about 23 months after vaccination. V is TRBV5-1 and J is TRBJ2-1, with 8 bases lining up with TRBD2. This TCR derives from a man aged 50-75 years who received an inactivated influenza vaccine. CDR3: CASSLGSSGYNEQFF. In nucleotides, the CDR3 is TGCGCCAGCAGCTTGGGGTCTAGCGGGTACAATGAGCAGTTCTTC.